This TCR beta chain was sequenced during a study of spatial heterogeneity in lung cancer. Across the study: The count of detected beta-chain sequences consistently exceeded that of alpha-chain sequences. Notes on the study in general: Tumoral mutation counts were tracked by counts of expanded intratumoral alpha and beta TCRs.

As to this clonotype: Antigen specificity is unknown. The final CDR3 position lacks the conserved phenylalanine or tryptophan, pointing to a likely read error. It is unclear where the CDR3 begins or ends on the DNA, so no DNA is shown, and the CDR3 is as TCRdb lists it. This beta chain is a stray sequence in a library constructed for alpha chains; its clone size is not meaningful.

In germline, CDR1 is SQVTM, CDR2 ANQGSEA. The CDR3 is 11 residues long, counting both termini. Regarding time point: sample taken at primary tumor resection. Donors were around 70 untreated early-stage non-small cell lung cancer patients. Whole RNA obtained from tumor, nontumor lung or frozen PBMC underwent sequencing without sorting. Every TCR cDNA molecule bore its own unique molecular identifier. In TCRdb, the 5' RACE reads were re-called with MiXCR into one record per CDR3 protein. The sample has several hundred distinct CDR3 sequences, 39% seen once. The chain combines TRBV29-1 with TRBJ1-2; the table's D call of TRBD1 was not tested on the DNA. The receptor's source is a male donor with early-stage non-small cell lung cancer. The sequences come from lung tumor tissue, collected at surgery. The CDR3: CSVEEGDPHTS.